This TCR beta chain was identified in a study of T-cell reconstitution after alpha-beta-depleted transplantation in children. Study results and caveats: Some patients owed their high day-60 TCRbeta diversity to surviving recipient T cells and thymic progenitors. Approximately two months post-transplant, alpha-beta T cells reportedly originated from several hundred expanded graft clones. Most T-cell counts and diversity one year after the transplant came from T cells that were newly produced.

Unique molecular identifiers were built into the TCRbeta library. MiXCR, applied by TCRdb to the PCR reads, yields one record per CDR3 protein. The sample holds over 100,000 distinct CDR3 sequences; about 9.3% are singletons and the top ten take approximately 36%. CDR3 length equals 13 residues. Germline V gives CDR1 WSHSY, CDR2 SAAADI. As concerns this clonotype: Its specificity is not known. Just one base apart from a much larger clone, this may be a read error.

The chain recombines TRBV10-2 with TRBJ2-5, with a possible D match to TRBD2 (5 bases). The sequencing used PBMCs, collected before TCRalphabeta/CD19-depleted stem cell transplant. This receptor was obtained from a boy between 2 and 15 years old with acute lymphoblastic leukemia, due to receive a stem cell transplant. The CDR3 sequence: CASSATARETEYF. CDR3 DNA sequence: TGCGCCAGCAGTGCGACCGCGAGGGAGACCGAGTACTTC.